This section outlines one T cell receptor (beta chain) sequence together with its context. CDR1 SGDLS and CDR2 YYNGEE come from the germline V gene. This CDR3 is built from 18 residues. The ends lost 0 bases at V and 0 bases at J; junction bases unmatched: 10. This sample was taken from a study of blood T cell repertoires in COVID-19. Study details: The study drew acute and convalescent COVID-19 samples from the United States, Italy and Spain. Sample material is recorded as cDNA or gDNA derived from T cells, B-cell-depleted T cells, or PBMCs.

In the original analysis: For nucleated cells, counts were estimated from reference gene primer amplification. This table comes from immunoSEQ multiplex PCR, and its TCRdb copy is limited to in-frame clones, with some not included. Clone size and the V and J calls come from that table; the DNA yielded D and trimming. The sample includes approximately 290,000 clones, around nine tenths of them seen just once. Specimen: peripheral blood. This receptor was identified in a man aged 25-40 years with acute or convalescent COVID-19. This chain joins TRBV9 and TRBJ2-3; the match to TRBD2 covers 7 bases. CDR3 bases: TGTGCCAGCAGCGTAGAGGGGAGGGTCCCCCGCAGCACAGATACGCAGTATTTT. Amino acid sequence: CASSVEGRVPRSTDTQYF.